This TCR beta chain was captured in a study of T cells of healthy individuals. This clonotype was recorded many times. TCRdb redid the calling of the 5' RACE reads with MiXCR, one entry per CDR3 protein. The sample holds around 98,000 distinct CDR3 sequences, approximately 18% seen once. Trimming pared 1 base from V and 4 bases from J, leaving 13 bases between. CDR1 is LGHDT and CDR2 is YNNKEL in the germline V gene (reference sequence). This CDR3 is 15 amino acids long. The V and J genes are TRBV3-1 and TRBJ2-5; D gene ambiguous. The clonotype was recovered from a human donor in good health. CDR3 loop: CASSQGAGPGETQYF. The CDR3, as DNA: TGTGCCAGCAGCCAAGGGGCAGGACCGGGAGAGACCCAGTACTTC.